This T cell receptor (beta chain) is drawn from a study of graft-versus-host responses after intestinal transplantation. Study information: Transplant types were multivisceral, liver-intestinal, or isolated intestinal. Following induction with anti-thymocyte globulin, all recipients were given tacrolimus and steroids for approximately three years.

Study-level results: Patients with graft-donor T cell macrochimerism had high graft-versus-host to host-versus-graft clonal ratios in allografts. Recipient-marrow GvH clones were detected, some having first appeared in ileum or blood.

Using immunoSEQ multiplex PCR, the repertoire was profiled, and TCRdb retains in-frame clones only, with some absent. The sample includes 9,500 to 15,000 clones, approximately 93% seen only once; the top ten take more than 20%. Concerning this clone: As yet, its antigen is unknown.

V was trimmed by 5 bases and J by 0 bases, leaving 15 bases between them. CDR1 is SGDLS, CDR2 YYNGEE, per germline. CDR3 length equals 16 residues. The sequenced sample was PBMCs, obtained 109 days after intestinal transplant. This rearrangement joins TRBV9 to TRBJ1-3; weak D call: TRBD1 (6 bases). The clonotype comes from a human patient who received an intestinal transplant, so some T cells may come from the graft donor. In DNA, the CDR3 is TGTGCCAGCAGTCCTACAGGGCAGACCTCTGGAAACACCATATATTTT. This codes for CASSPTGQTSGNTIYF.